This T cell receptor (beta chain) was documented in a study of HIV-infected patients and healthy controls. This clonotype was counted a few times. The CDR3 contains 14 residues. The germline V and J ends were trimmed by 1 base and 2 bases, with 8 bases remaining between them. Germline CDR1 MNHEY, CDR2 SMNVEV (reference sequence). Reverse transcription used around 500 ng RNA and constant-region primers for alpha and beta. Alpha and beta chain libraries were made separately by chain-specific third strand synthesis with multiplexing indices. All rearrangements within a chain used one primer pair; cDNA molecules carried barcodes. In TCRdb, the 5' RACE reads were re-called with MiXCR into one record per CDR3 protein. This table holds about 6,000 distinct CDR3 sequences, 10% to 13% found once. The repertoire came from unfractionated whole blood and reflected all unsorted peripheral T cells. RNA came from around 2.3 ml of peripheral blood. Donors were HIV-infected adults who had not yet started antiretroviral therapy but were about to begin.

The sample consisted of blood, taken before antiretroviral therapy. The sequence came from an adult with HIV infection. The chain carries TRBV27 and TRBJ1-1; D is undetermined. CDR3 sequence (DNA): TGTGCCAGCAGTTTATTGTCTTCAAACACTGAAGCTTTCTTT. Translating it yields CASSLLSSNTEAFF.